This T cell receptor (beta chain) was sequenced in a study of cytomegalovirus exposure and HLA in healthy donors. Study results and limitations: Later analysis identified several of the most significant clusters that appeared linked to common viral pathogens. Immune exposure was documented only through CMV serostatus. Later analysis suggested most CMV-associated TCR beta chains were HLA-restricted.

Worth noting for this clone: What it recognizes is unknown.

The PCR made use of 60 Vbeta and 13 Jbeta primers. Sequencing was performed with immunoSEQ multiplex PCR; in TCRdb, only in-frame clones are kept and a portion is missing. This table holds 40,000 to 55,000 clones, about two thirds found once. Unrecorded immune exposures were likely, despite nominal health at sampling. Trimming left V 1 base short and J 2 bases short, with 14 bases between. Germline-derived CDR1 and CDR2 are MGHRA and YSYEKL. The CDR3 runs 16 residues. This chain connects TRBV4-1 to TRBJ1-2, with TRBD1 as a possible D gene (6 bases). The sequence was obtained from a man aged 60 to 69 in good health and CMV-seropositive. Sequenced: PBMCs. The CDR3 DNA sequence: TGCGCCAGCAGCCAAGCCCTCCCCCAGGGGAACTATGGCTACACCTTC. Amino acid sequence: CASSQALPQGNYGYTF.